The entry that follows covers one T cell receptor beta chain sequence. This clone's antigen is unknown. No base quality information exists; no much larger clone differs at one position. The sample belongs to a study of control samples from healthy donors and cancer patients (dated by TCRdb to the early 2020s). Counted from cysteine to phenylalanine, this CDR3 has 14 amino acids. The entry retains the CDR3 DNA only, 42 bases that are in frame from base 1. Trimming takes 6 bases off V and 6 bases off J; junction bases not matched to a gene: 10. Per the germline V gene, MNHEY is the CDR1 and SVGAGI is the CDR2. Libraries were prepared through the immunoSEQ multiplex PCR assay. TCRdb provides this immuneACCESS table in a form limited to in-frame rearrangements. Some clones are lacking; in checked studies, under half of them reflect an unresolved V gene, and why the rest are absent is not known. Here the sample has about 130,000 clones; approximately 90% occur a single time. The ten largest clones add up to roughly 3.2% of the sample.

Sequenced material: blood. Recombination linked TRBV6-5 to TRBJ1-1, and TRBD1 aligns with 7 junction nucleotides. The TCR sequence derives from a middle-aged man in good health. The CDR3 sequence is CASRELGGASEAFF. The base sequence is TGTGCCAGCAGGGAGCTAGGGGGCGCTTCTGAAGCTTTCTTT.